This T cell receptor beta chain was recovered during a study of blood T cell repertoires in COVID-19 (dated by TCRdb to about 2020). In the study overall: Samples covering the acute and convalescent phases of COVID-19 were provided by collaborators in the United States, Italy and Spain. The sample metadata nearly always contained a de-identified subject ID, COVID-19 status, age in years and sex. The repertoires were released in a freely available public database meant as a resource for research on the immune response to SARS-CoV-2. Where HLA class I and class II types were available, the types were taken from metadata supplied by the sample provider, not from assay-based typing. The samples were drawn from the first 160 participants of the ongoing ImmuneRACE study and from 1,254 subjects provided by 6 global collaborators. The material from the prospective study consisted of cDNA or gDNA derived from T cells, B-cell-depleted T cells, or PBMCs. Subjects who had been exposed to COVID-19, were actively infected with it, or had recovered from it provided the deeply sampled blood TCRbeta repertoires that made up the dataset.

V and J lose 2 bases and 7 bases, and a span of 11 bases separates them. From the germline V gene (reference sequence), CDR1 is SEHNR and CDR2 is FQNEAQ. Its CDR3 holds 13 amino acids, cysteine through phenylalanine. Only CDR3 DNA remains: 39 bases, in frame from the first base. Points on this clone: Its antigen remains undetermined. Nothing much larger sits one base from this clone, and base qualities are not available.

Participants in the prospective study were aged about 18 to 95 years, lived in under 30 United States geographic areas, and enrolled through a virtual design. In the prospective study, participants were assigned to cohorts based on the clinical history participants reported in a screening survey and a study questionnaire. For ImmuneRACE Cohort 3, a participant was defined as recovered based on two consecutive negative NP/OP PCR tests, clearance by a healthcare professional, or resolution of symptoms. Each participant in the prospective study had whole blood, serum and a nasopharyngeal or oropharyngeal swab collected by mobile phlebotomists. Participants in the prospective study had the option to provide additional blood draws and questionnaires over a 2-month period. Prospective study blood samples were shipped either frozen or at room temperature before DNA extraction. The immunoSEQ Assay, a bias-controlled multiplex PCR, was used to amplify TCRbeta CDR3 regions from genomic DNA. As for the authors' bioinformatics: The number of nucleated cells in each sample was estimated from the amplification of reference gene primers within the assay. Sequence reads were collapsed and filtered to measure the absolute abundance of every unique TCRbeta CDR3 rearrangement. Productive Simpson clonality was computed per sample as the square root of Simpson's diversity index over productive rearrangements. TCRdb re-hosts the immuneACCESS table, in-frame sequences only. Its copies lack some clones; in the studies checked, an unresolved V gene accounts for under half of them, and the cause for the rest is not known. V and J calls and clone size are given by that table; D and trimming were obtained from the DNA. The sample yields about 380,000 clones; 70% to 90% were counted once. The top ten hold 1.3% of the sample.

Study-wide findings and limitations: Clinical and demographic metadata were provided uncurated, with the amount varying by source and participant.

Input material: PBMCs or T cells enriched from blood (not recorded which). The chain is assembled from TRBV7-9 and TRBJ1-1; perhaps TRBD1 is the D gene, with 6 bases matching. This receptor was identified in a man in his thirties or forties who had recovered from COVID-19. The DNA sequence follows: TGTGCCAGCAGCTTATCGGCAGGGGATGAAGCTTTCTTT. Translated, it reads CASSLSAGDEAFF.